Given below is one T cell receptor (beta chain) in context. This record comes from a study of technical replicates of blood from a few donors. Profiling relied on immunoSEQ multiplex PCR, and the TCRdb table lists in-frame clones only, not all of them. This sample yields under 100,000 clones, of which approximately 95% are seen a single time; approximately 0.36% belongs to the top ten. This CDR3 region has 13 residues. Per germline, CDR1 SQVTM and CDR2 ANQGSEA. V trimming: 7 bases; J trimming: 2 bases; junction bases outside the gene matches: 5. This chain links TRBV29-1 with TRBJ2-3, with 8 positions matching TRBD1. The sequenced sample consisted of T cells isolated from PBMCs. The source is a human donor in good health. The chain's CDR3 is CSADRESTDTQYF. DNA for the CDR3: TGCAGCGCGGACAGGGAGTCCACAGATACGCAGTATTTT.